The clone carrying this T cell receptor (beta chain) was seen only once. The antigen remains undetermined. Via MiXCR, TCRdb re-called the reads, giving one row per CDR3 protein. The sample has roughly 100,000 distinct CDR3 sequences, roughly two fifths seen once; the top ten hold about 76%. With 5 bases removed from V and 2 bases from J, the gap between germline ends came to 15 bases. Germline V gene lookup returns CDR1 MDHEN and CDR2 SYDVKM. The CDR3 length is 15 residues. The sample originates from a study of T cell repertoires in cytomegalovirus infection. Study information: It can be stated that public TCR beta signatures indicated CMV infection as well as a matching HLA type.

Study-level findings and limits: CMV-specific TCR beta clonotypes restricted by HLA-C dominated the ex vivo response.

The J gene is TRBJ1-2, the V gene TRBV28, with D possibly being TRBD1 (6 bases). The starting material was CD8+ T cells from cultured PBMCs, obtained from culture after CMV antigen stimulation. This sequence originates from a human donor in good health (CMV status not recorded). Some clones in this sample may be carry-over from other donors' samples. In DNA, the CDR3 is TGTGCCAGCAGTGGGGGGCCGAGGAACAACTATGGCTACACCTTC. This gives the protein CASSGGPRNNYGYTF.